This entry lists 22 T cell receptor beta chains sequenced from one sample in a study of T cell clonality in common variable immunodeficiency (dated by TCRdb to between 2014 and 2016). The protocol used for the library was the immunoSEQ multiplex PCR assay. The source is immuneACCESS, and TCRdb retained only in-frame sequences with V and J called. Part of the clones is not carried over; for the studies checked, unresolved V genes explain less than half of this, and the remainder is unexplained. For this sample the table reports some 42,000 clones, with no clone seen just once. The ten most abundant clones make up under 6.5% of the sample. The study at large found these results: Reportedly, TCRbeta sequences from CVID had fewer deletions and N-nucleotide insertions, and highly modified clones with 13 or more V deletions were absent from CVID.

No antigen is known for these receptors. The sequenced sample consisted of peripheral blood mononuclear cells. These receptors were taken from a human donor with common variable immunodeficiency.

There are many counts of this clone. One end of the junction fails to match germline, which may point to a read error. The CDR3 end lies 3 residues beyond the end of the read and is filled in from the germline J gene. The V and J genes are TRBV19 and TRBJ1-1; D may be TRBD1 (5 bases). CDR1 LNHDA and CDR2 SQIVND come from the germline V gene (reference sequence). This CDR3 region has 12 residues. CDR3 DNA (partial): TGTGCCAGTAGTATCGGCGGGACTGGA. It yields the protein CASSIGGTG. The full CDR3 protein is CASSIGGTGAFF.

This clone occurred many times. The sequence runs out 3 residues before the end of the CDR3; the remainder is reconstructed from the germline J gene. The chain uses TRBV5-4 and TRBJ1-1; 10 positions agree with TRBD1. V shed 9 bases, J shed 5 bases, and the junction held 7 bases outside the gene matches. The CDR3 spans 13 residues. Germline V gene sequence: CDR1 SGHNT, CDR2 YYREEE (reference sequence). CDR3 loop: CATQRDRGTEAFF. The part of the CDR3 DNA that was read is TGTGCCACACAACGGGACAGGGGAACTGAA. The full variable domain, with the rest looked up from reference TRBV5-4 and TRBJ1-1, is ETGVTQSPTHLIKTRGQQVTLRCSSQSGHNTVSWYQQALGQGPQFIFQYYREEENGRGNFPPRFSGLQFPNYSSELNVNALELDDSALYLCATQRDRGTEAFFGQGTRLTVV.

This clone was counted only a few times. The sequence runs out 3 residues before the end of the CDR3; the remainder is reconstructed from the germline J gene. This chain connects TRBV20-1 to TRBJ2-1; 8 bases are a match to TRBD2. The CDR3 totals 15 residues. J gave up 7 bases and V 3 bases, and 11 bases lay outside the gene matches. Per germline, CDR1 DFQATT and CDR2 SNEGSKA (reference sequence). The covered CDR3 bases are TGCAGTGCTAGTTACGGGGGGGAAAGAAGGAATGAG. Encoded protein: CSASYGGERRNE. The whole CDR3 region reads CSASYGGERRNEQFF.

About this clone itself: The CDR3 end is not reached by the read, which stops 3 residues before it; the germline J gene fills it in. The chain combines TRBV6-1 with TRBJ2-1, with 8 positions matching TRBD2. CDR1 MNHNS and CDR2 SASEGT come from the germline V gene. The V gene end was trimmed by 0 bases and the J gene end by 9 bases; junction bases not matched to a gene: 7. The CDR3 consists of 15 residues. Incomplete CDR3 DNA: TGTGCCAGCAGTGAAGCGATCGGGGGGGCGGTTGAG. This translates into CASSEAIGGAVE. The complete CDR3 reads CASSEAIGGAVEQFF.

This clone was counted ten times or more. The sequence runs out 3 residues before the end of the CDR3; the remainder is reconstructed from the germline J gene. The chain combines TRBV29-1 with TRBJ1-2; TRBD1 matches 7 bases. There are 11 residues in the CDR3. Unmatched junction bases numbered 3, after V lost 6 bases and J lost 5 bases. CDR1 is SQVTM, CDR2 ANQGSEA, per germline. CDR3 sequence: CSVTGEYGYTF. CDR3 DNA, as far as it was read: TGCAGCGTAACAGGGGAGTATGGC.

This clone came up many times. The CDR3 end falls 3 residues outside the read, so it is completed with the germline J gene. The genes are TRBV12-5 and TRBJ1-3; D is possibly TRBD1 (5 bases). From germline, CDR1 is LGHNT and CDR2 FRNRAP. The CDR3 loop spans 14 amino acids. V was pared by 1 base and J by 2 bases, with 6 bases between. The CDR3: CASGLGTTGNTIYF. The covered CDR3 bases are TGTGCTAGTGGTTTGGGGACAACTGGAAACACC.

With respect to this clone: With the read ending 3 residues before the CDR3 end, the germline J gene is used to fill in that end. The chain is built from TRBV19 and TRBJ2-1; 9 bases are a match to TRBD1. V was pared by 6 bases and J by 4 bases, with 4 bases of the junction left unmatched. This CDR3 contains 14 residues. Germline V CDR1 and CDR2: LNHDA, SQIVND (reference sequence). CDR3 DNA (partial): TGTGCCAGTAGGGGGACAGGGTTATACAATGAG. This sequence encodes CASRGTGLYNE. The entire CDR3 protein is CASRGTGLYNEQFF.

This clone was seen a handful of times. The CDR3 end falls 3 residues outside the read, so it is completed with the germline J gene. The gene calls are TRBV18 and TRBJ2-5; TRBD2 matches at 15 bases. Trimming took 6 bases from V and 5 from J; bases not matched to a gene: 10. Germline assignment: CDR1 KGHSH and CDR2 LQKENI. CDR3 length: 17 amino acids. The CDR3 here is CASSLGLAGGWGETQYF. CDR3 bases read: TGTGCCAGCTCTCTGGGACTAGCGGGAGGCTGGGGTGAGACC.

There are many counts of this clone. The sequence runs out 3 residues before the end of the CDR3; the remainder is reconstructed from the germline J gene. The chain employs TRBV7-2 and TRBJ2-5, with TRBD1 matching over 7 bases. The V gene's germline CDR1 is SGHTA and CDR2 FQGNSA. V shed 4 bases, J shed 5 bases, and the junction held 7 bases outside the gene matches. CDR3 length: 14 amino acids. The CDR3 here is CASSSTGFGETQYF. The DNA read from the CDR3 is TGTGCCAGCAGCTCGACAGGGTTCGGGGAGACC. Together with reference TRBV7-2 and TRBJ2-5, the CDR3 gives the full variable domain: GAGVSQSPSNKVTEKGKDVELRCDPISGHTALYWYRQSLGQGLEFLIYFQGNSAPDKSGLPSDRFSAERTGGSVSTLTIQRTQQEDSAVYLCASSSTGFGETQYFGPGTRLLVL.

This clone has a count of ten or more. The missing CDR3 end, 3 residues past where the read stops, is filled in from the germline J gene. The V gene is TRBV10-3, the J gene TRBJ1-5; weak D call: TRBD1 (5 bases). CDR3 length: 16 residues. Germline CDR1 is ENHRY and CDR2 is SYGVKD. The germline V and J ends were trimmed by 0 bases and 0 bases, with 9 bases remaining between them. CDR3 region: CAISESTVFSNQPQHF. Incomplete CDR3 DNA: TGTGCCATCAGTGAGTCGACAGTTTTTAGCAATCAGCCC.

This clone has ten or more counts. CDR3 residues: CSVDVLSYNEQFF. Incomplete CDR3 DNA: TGCAGCGTTGATGTTCTCTCCTACAATGAG. This chain joins TRBV29-1 and TRBJ2-1; the D is unclear. The missing CDR3 end, 3 residues past where the read stops, is filled in from the germline J gene. CDR3 size: 13 residues. V was cut by 3 bases and J by 0 bases, with 6 bases left in between. Germline loops: CDR1 SQVTM, CDR2 ANQGSEA.

A few counts support this clone. The read ends 3 residues shy of where the CDR3 ends; the end is completed using the germline J gene. The V gene is TRBV7-9, the J gene TRBJ2-2; D gene uncertain. The CDR3 has 14 amino acids. CDR1 and CDR2 from the germline V gene are SEHNR and FQNEAQ (reference sequence). V was clipped by 5 bases and J by 1 base, with 8 bases between them. The DNA read from the CDR3 is TGTGCCAGCAGCCTACAGTGGAACACCGGGGAG. Protein: CASSLQWNTGE. The whole CDR3 is CASSLQWNTGELFF.

This clone has just a few counts. The read comes to an end 3 residues before the CDR3 does, leaving the germline J gene to fill in the end. The chain couples TRBV7-9 to TRBJ2-1; D is undetermined. The CDR3 is made up of 13 amino acids. V was pared by 3 bases and J by 5 bases, with 8 bases between. Germline CDR1 is SEHNR and CDR2 is FQNEAQ (reference sequence). The sequenced CDR3 bases are TGTGCCAGCAGCTTTGTACAGAACAATGAG. Its protein product is CASSFVQNNE. In full, the CDR3 reads CASSFVQNNEQFF.

This clone has a count of ten or more. Read data end 3 residues before the CDR3 end; the end is taken from the germline J gene. V gene TRBV20-1 combines with J gene TRBJ2-5; D is perhaps TRBD2 (5 bases). Trimming shortened V by 0 bases and J by 1 base, and 15 bases separated the two germline ends. The CDR3 extends over 16 amino acids. Germline values: CDR1 DFQATT, CDR2 SNEGSKA (reference sequence). The sequenced part of the CDR3 DNA is TGCAGTGCTAGAGATCCCCATGGTAGCGCCCAAGAGACC. Amino acids: CSARDPHGSAQET. The full-length CDR3 reads as CSARDPHGSAQETQYF.

This clone has at least ten counts. The read falls 3 residues short of the CDR3 end, and the missing part is taken from the germline J gene. The rearrangement joins TRBV19 to TRBJ2-4, with TRBD2 matching over 10 bases. Germline CDR1 is LNHDA and CDR2 is SQIVND (reference sequence). J lost 1 base, V lost 8 bases, and 17 bases had no gene match. The CDR3 runs to 19 residues. The CDR3 DNA, read in part, is TGTGCCAGTCGAGACATTAGCGGGAGGTCGTCTGAGGCCAAAAACATT. Protein: CASRDISGRSSEAKNI. The entire CDR3 sequence reads CASRDISGRSSEAKNIQYF.

This clone has ten or more counts. The read ends 3 residues early relative to the CDR3; the germline J gene fills the gap. The gene calls are TRBV5-1 and TRBJ1-1; no reliable D call. Per the germline V gene, CDR1 is SGHRS and CDR2 is YFSETQ. CDR3 length: 15 residues. V was shortened by 4 bases and J by 0 bases, with 13 bases between the two germline ends. The CDR3 spells CASSPAGDMNTEAFF. Incomplete CDR3 DNA: TGCGCCAGCAGCCCGGCGGGAGATATGAACACTGAA.

Many counts were recorded for this clone. The read is 3 residues too short to cover the CDR3 end, so that end is filled in from the germline J gene. The V call is TRBV10-3, the J call TRBJ1-1; TRBD1 aligns across 8 bases. V shed 6 bases, J shed 0 bases, and the junction held 6 bases outside the gene matches. Germline V gene data show CDR1 as ENHRY and CDR2 as SYGVKD. The CDR3 covers 15 residues. CDR3 in amino acids: CAIRLTGALNTEAFF. The part of the CDR3 DNA that was read is TGTGCCATCAGGCTGACAGGGGCCTTGAACACTGAA.

At least ten counts were recorded for this clone. The CDR3 end lies 3 residues beyond the end of the read and is filled in from the germline J gene. The genes are TRBV29-1 and TRBJ2-3, with TRBD2 matching 10 bases. This CDR3 has 16 residues. The V segment lost 5 bases and the J segment 0 bases; nucleotides outside the gene matches: 8. Germline V gene data show CDR1 as SQVTM and CDR2 as ANQGSEA. The sequenced part of the CDR3 DNA is TGCAGCGTTATTCTAGCGGGAGTGGGTAGCACAGATACG. Its protein product is CSVILAGVGSTDT. The whole CDR3 reads CSVILAGVGSTDTQYF.

For this clone: The CDR3 end falls 3 residues outside the read, so it is completed with the germline J gene. The V gene is TRBV6-2 or TRBV6-3, the J gene TRBJ2-3; D unclear. The length of the CDR3 is 12 residues. The ends were cut back, 4 bases at V and 3 bases at J, with 5 bases in the middle. Germline V CDR1 and CDR2: MNHEY, SVGEGT. The CDR3 DNA, read in part, is TGTGCCAGCAGTTTCTTTACAGATACG. It codes for CASSFFTDT. The whole CDR3 reads CASSFFTDTQYF.

A word on this clone: With the read ending 3 residues before the CDR3 end, the germline J gene is used to fill in that end. The chain has TRBV11-2 and TRBJ2-7, with D perhaps matching TRBD2 (6 bases). CDR1 is SGHAT and CDR2 is FQNNGV in the germline V gene. V was cut by 4 bases and J by 0 bases, with 13 bases left in between. CDR3 length: 15 amino acids. Incomplete CDR3 DNA: TGTGCCAGCAGCTCCTTCGCGGGGCTCTCCTACGAG. This encodes CASSSFAGLSYE. The whole CDR3 region reads CASSSFAGLSYEQYF.

The CDR3 sequence is CASSLGRQILYSNQPQHF. CDR3 DNA (partial): TGTGCCAGCAGCTTAGGGAGACAGATCCTCTATAGCAATCAGCCC. This chain joins TRBV7-8 and TRBJ1-5, with D perhaps matching TRBD1 (5 bases). The read stops 3 residues short of the end of the CDR3; the missing end is completed from the germline J gene. Germline V gene sequence: CDR1 SGHVS, CDR2 FQNEAQ. This CDR3 contains 18 residues. The V and J ends lost 1 base and 0 bases respectively, with 16 bases between them.

Ten or more counts support this clone. The read halts 3 residues ahead of the CDR3 end, with the missing end drawn from the germline J gene. The chain carries TRBV14 and TRBJ1-1, with D hard to call. CDR3 size: 13 residues. The ends were cut back, 4 bases at V and 1 base at J, with 7 bases in the middle. Looked up from germline, CDR1 is SGHDN and CDR2 is FVKESK. The CDR3 region is CASSPLENTEAFF. The sequenced CDR3 bases are TGTGCCAGCAGCCCGTTAGAGAACACTGAA.